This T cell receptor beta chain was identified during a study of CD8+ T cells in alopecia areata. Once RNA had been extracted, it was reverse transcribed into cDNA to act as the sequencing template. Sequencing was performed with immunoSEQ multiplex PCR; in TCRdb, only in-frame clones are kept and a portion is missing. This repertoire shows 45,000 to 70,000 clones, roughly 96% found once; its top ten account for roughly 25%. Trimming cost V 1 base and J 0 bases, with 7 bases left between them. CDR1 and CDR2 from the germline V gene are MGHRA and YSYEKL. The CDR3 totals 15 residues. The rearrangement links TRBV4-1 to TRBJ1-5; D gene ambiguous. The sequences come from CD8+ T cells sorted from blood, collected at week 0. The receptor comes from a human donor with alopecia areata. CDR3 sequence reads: CASSQGTYSNQPQHF. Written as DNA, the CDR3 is TGCGCCAGCAGCCAAGGGACCTATAGCAATCAGCCCCAGCATTTT.